This T cell receptor (beta chain) derives from a study of T cell clones after liver transplantation. Points from the study as a whole: Conclusions were preliminary, with small, heterogeneous patient groups.

In regard to this clone: What it recognizes is unknown.

TCRdb keeps only in-frame clones here, not all; method: immunoSEQ multiplex PCR. The sample holds some 70,000 clones, roughly 80% seen once. CDR1 and CDR2 (germline): SGHNT, YENEEA. The CDR3 is 13 residues long. Deletions cut 5 bases from V and 1 base from J, with 8 bases between. The receptor was isolated from a human donor who received a liver transplant. The specimen was CD4+ T cells from blood, collected before liver transplant. This chain links TRBV11-3 with TRBJ2-5, with D perhaps TRBD1 (6 bases). The CDR3 region has the DNA TGTGCCAGCAGCCGGACAGCCCAAGAGACCCAGTACTTC. Translated, it gives CASSRTAQETQYF.